Each of the 9 T cell receptor beta chains below was sequenced from the same sample in a study of cytomegalovirus exposure and HLA in healthy donors (dated by TCRdb to the late 2010s). The library was built by means of the immunoSEQ multiplex PCR assay. For the multiplex PCR, a mixture combining 60 forward primers for TCR Vbeta segments and 13 reverse primers for TCR Jbeta segments was used. TCRdb took this table from immuneACCESS and kept in-frame rearrangements with V and J called. Such tables lack part of the clones; where checked against another copy, unresolved V genes explain under half of the gap, and the rest is unexplained. This sample gives 180,000 or so clones in total; 77% of them show up just once. Around 1.5% of the sample rests with the top ten. Input material: PBMCs. These receptors were collected from a man younger than 35 in good health and CMV-seronegative.

V usage is TRBV4-3 and J usage is TRBJ2-5, with 7 bases that match TRBD2. The junction had 4 bases not matched to a gene; V was cut back by 4 bases and J by 5 bases. The CDR3 is 13 residues long. CDR1 is LGHNA, CDR2 YSLEER, per germline. CDR3 DNA: TGCGCCAGCAGCCTGTGGGGAGGGGAGACCCAGTACTTC. This translates into CASSLWGGETQYF.

The chain has TRBV7-9 and TRBJ2-5, with 11 bases aligning to TRBD2. Germline CDR1 is SEHNR and CDR2 is FQNEAQ (reference sequence). The CDR3 spans 16 residues. V trimming: 6 bases; J trimming: 2 bases; junction bases outside the gene matches: 8. The CDR3 sequence is CASRTTSGGPQETQYF. The CDR3 bases are TGTGCCAGCAGGACAACTAGCGGGGGCCCTCAAGAGACCCAGTACTTC.

The chain has TRBV6-5 and TRBJ1-6, with D maybe TRBD1 (6 bases). The CDR3 contains 13 residues. V was cut by 2 bases and J by 10 bases, with 9 bases left in between. Germline CDR1 MNHEY, CDR2 SVGAGI. The chain's CDR3 is CASSYSQGSPLHF. As DNA, the CDR3 is TGTGCCAGCAGTTACAGTCAGGGGTCACCCCTCCACTTT.

As to this clone: Other DNA sequences in the sample encode the same CDR3. This chain uses TRBV9 with TRBJ2-1; 8 bases line up with TRBD2. This CDR3 comprises 14 residues. Germline V gives CDR1 SGDLS, CDR2 YYNGEE. With V trimmed by 0 bases and J by 8 bases, 4 bases remained unmatched. The CDR3 is CASSVAGGADEQFF. The CDR3 DNA is TGTGCCAGCAGCGTAGCGGGGGGGGCAGATGAGCAGTTCTTC.

A remark on this clone: The sample carries other DNA sequences with the same CDR3. This chain links TRBV2 with TRBJ1-5; tentative D call: TRBD1 (6 bases). Trimming removed 6 bases from V and 7 bases from J, with 13 bases in between. Germline loops: CDR1 SNHLY, CDR2 FYNNEI. This CDR3 has 13 residues. The CDR3 DNA is TGTGCCAGCAGGGACAGCTCGGGGCAGCCCCAGCATTTT. It translates to CASRDSSGQPQHF. Using reference TRBV2 and TRBJ1-5 for the parts outside the CDR3, the full variable domain is EPEVTQTPSHQVTQMGQEVILRCVPISNHLYFYWYRQILGQKVEFLVSFYNNEISEKSEIFDDQFSVERPDGSNFTLKIRSTKLEDSAMYFCASRDSSGQPQHFGDGTRLSIL.

The V gene is TRBV18, the J gene TRBJ1-2; D call uncertain. The germline V and J ends were trimmed by 3 bases and 8 bases, with 19 bases remaining between them. Looked up from germline, CDR1 is KGHSH and CDR2 is LQKENI. The CDR3 covers 15 residues. CDR3 sequence: CASSPDGFGDLGYTF. The CDR3 DNA sequence: TGTGCCAGCTCACCCGACGGGTTCGGGGATTTAGGCTACACCTTC.

This chain uses TRBV7-9 with TRBJ2-3, with D possibly TRBD2 on 7 matching bases. The ends were cut back, 2 bases at V and 2 bases at J, with 14 bases in the middle. CDR3 length equals 16 residues. Germline-derived CDR1 and CDR2 are SEHNR and FQNEAQ (reference sequence). In nucleotides, the CDR3 is TGTGCCAGCAGCTTATTCTCGCGGGGGCCCACAGATACGCAGTATTTT. Protein: CASSLFSRGPTDTQYF.

A few counts support this clone. V and J are TRBV7-2 and TRBJ2-7, with D unresolved. Trimming pared 1 base from V and 4 bases from J, leaving 14 bases between. CDR3 length: 15 amino acids. Germline CDR1 SGHTA, CDR2 FQGNSA. The DNA for the CDR3 is TGTGCCAGCAGCTTAGTTACCCCCTACAGTTACGAGCAGTACTTC. It yields the protein CASSLVTPYSYEQYF.

The rearrangement uses TRBV6-6 and TRBJ2-1; tentatively, D is TRBD1 (7 bases). CDR3 length equals 15 residues. CDR1 is MNHNY, CDR2 SVGAGI, per germline (reference sequence). V dropped 0 bases and J dropped 9 bases, with 15 bases sitting between them. As DNA, the CDR3 is TGTGCCAGCAGTTACTCGAGTCAGGGGGGAGGTGAGCAGTTCTTC. It yields the protein CASSYSSQGGGEQFF.